This T cell receptor beta chain was recovered during a study of blood T cell repertoires in COVID-19. Study-wide background: The samples span acute and convalescent COVID-19 from the United States, Italy and Spain. In each case, the material was cDNA or gDNA derived from T cells, B-cell-depleted T cells, or PBMCs.

Germline V gene data show CDR1 as MNHEY and CDR2 as SMNVEV (reference sequence). CDR3 size: 15 residues. Unmatched junction bases numbered 5, after V lost 3 bases and J lost 4 bases. Authors' processing steps: Amplification from reference gene primers served as the basis for estimated nucleated cell counts. The table came from immunoSEQ multiplex PCR; TCRdb's copy has only in-frame clones and leaves some out. V and J calls and clone size are given by that table; D and trimming were obtained from the DNA. The data hold around 140,000 clones, with around nine tenths observed a single time. Source material: peripheral blood. The chain is built from TRBV27 and TRBJ1-5; 8 nucleotides line up with TRBD1. The clonotype was recovered from a woman aged 50 to 60 with active or convalescent COVID-19. CDR3 DNA: TGTGCCAGCAGTTTTACAGGGGGAGGTAATCAGCCCCAGCATTTT. Its protein is CASSFTGGGNQPQHF.